Below, one TCR beta chain is given with its context. The antigen is not known. The data belong to a study of OX40 agonist ivuxolimab in advanced cancers. Study-level background: The treatment was a fully human IgG2 OX40 agonist, ivuxolimab. General study findings and limits: Clonal expansion was among the lowest in partial responders at 0.1-3.0 mg/kg, especially CD8+. Normalized T-cell clonal expansion was also low in some nonresponders.

Germline V CDR1 and CDR2: SGHDT, YYEEEE. Trimming removed 1 base from V and 2 bases from J, with 0 bases in between. The CDR3 runs 11 residues. Only in-frame clones appear in the TCRdb table, and some are missing; sequencing was by immunoSEQ multiplex PCR. The sample shows 30,000 to 35,000 clones, around 85% of them seen only once. Specimen: CD4+ or CD8+ T cells sorted from blood, collected in a trial of the OX40 agonist ivuxolimab. This sequence joins TRBV5-6 and TRBJ1-1; D remains unclear. The sequence was collected from an adult with an advanced solid tumor such as melanoma, head and neck, liver or kidney cancer. The CDR3 spells CASSLNTEAFF. The DNA of the CDR3 is TGTGCCAGCAGCTTGAACACTGAAGCTTTCTTT. Drawing the rest from reference TRBV5-6 and TRBJ1-1, the complete variable domain is DAGVTQSPTHLIKTRGQQVTLRCSPKSGHDTVSWYQQALGQGPQFIFQYYEEEERQRGNFPDRFSGHQFPNYSSELNVNALLLGDSALYLCASSLNTEAFFGQGTRLTVV.